The TCR beta chain under discussion was sequenced for a study of OX40 agonist ivuxolimab in advanced cancers. For the wider study: Ivuxolimab, which targeted the costimulatory receptor OX40 (CD134), was an agonistic, fully human IgG2 monoclonal antibody. In the dose-escalation cohort, 75% to 85% of patients were male, and the mean age was 60 years with a range of about 23 to 79. The paper reports the monotherapy dose-escalation portion (N of about 47 patients) of the phase I ivuxolimab trial. Peripheral TCRbeta sequencing aimed to test whether ivuxolimab altered TCR sequence diversity and caused clonal T-cell expansion. Among the roughly 50 dose-escalation patients, approximately 20 had hepatocellular carcinoma, 15 or so melanoma, 9 renal cell carcinoma and 9 head and neck cancer. Intravenous ivuxolimab was administered to patients every 2 weeks at six dose levels: 0.01, 0.1, 0.3, 1.5, 3 and 10 mg/kg. Prior anti-PD-1, anti-PD-L1 or anti-CTLA-4 therapy was permitted, and 40% of dose-escalation patients had received checkpoint inhibitors. Three dose-escalation patients achieved partial responses, one with hepatocellular carcinoma and two with cutaneous melanoma. Summary of the overall study and its limitations: Low levels of normalized T-cell clonal expansion were also seen in some patients who did not respond. The antigen specificity of the peripheral T cells that underwent clonal expansion was not determined. At doses of 0.1 to 3.0 mg/kg, clonal expansion of both CD4+ and CD8+ T cells in blood was seen between baseline and week 6. In the 0.1-3.0 mg/kg groups, partial responders were among the patients with the lowest normalized peripheral clonal expansion, particularly in CD8+ T cells. After ivuxolimab, CD8+ T cells had more expanded clones than CD4+ T cells on average.

Patients with autoimmune disease history or receiving systemic immunosuppression were excluded from the trial. In every dose cohort, peripheral blood was drawn for TCR sequencing at baseline, cycle 4 day 1, and cycle 7 day 1. Samples were obtained from an open-label, multicenter, first-in-human phase I dose-escalation trial of ivuxolimab. Adults with locally advanced or metastatic head and neck squamous cell, hepatocellular, melanoma or renal cell carcinoma were enrolled in the trial. CD4+ and CD8+ T cells were sorted separately from peripheral blood before TCR sequencing. As concerns this clone: The antigen this receptor binds is unknown. Nothing much larger sits one base from this clone, and base qualities are not available.

Genomic DNA was isolated from the sorted cells so that the TCRbeta CDR3 region could be sequenced. TCRbeta CDR3 regions were sequenced using the immunoSEQ Assay. TCRdb obtained this table from immuneACCESS and retained in-frame rearrangements with V and J assigned. These tables miss some clones; where compared with another copy, unresolved V genes account for less than half of the shortfall, and the remainder is unexplained. Within this sample are fewer than 85,000 clones, with 84% of them counted one time only. The top ten clones comprise roughly 0.53% of the sample. The CDR3 starts with the cysteine, ends with the phenylalanine, and has 14 residues. The CDR3 DNA has 42 bases and is translated from base 1. The germline V gene sets CDR1 to SNHLY and CDR2 to FYNNEI. Deletion took 5 bases off V and 0 bases off J, with a span of 9 bases between the germline ends.

The source material was CD4+ or CD8+ T cells sorted from blood, sampled in a trial of the OX40 agonist ivuxolimab. The chain links TRBV2 with TRBJ2-3; no D gene is confidently identified. This receptor was taken from an adult with an advanced solid tumor such as melanoma, head and neck, liver or kidney cancer. The nucleotide sequence is given as TGTGCCAGCAGTACCATTCTTAGCACAGATACGCAGTATTTT. Its translation reads: CASSTILSTDTQYF.